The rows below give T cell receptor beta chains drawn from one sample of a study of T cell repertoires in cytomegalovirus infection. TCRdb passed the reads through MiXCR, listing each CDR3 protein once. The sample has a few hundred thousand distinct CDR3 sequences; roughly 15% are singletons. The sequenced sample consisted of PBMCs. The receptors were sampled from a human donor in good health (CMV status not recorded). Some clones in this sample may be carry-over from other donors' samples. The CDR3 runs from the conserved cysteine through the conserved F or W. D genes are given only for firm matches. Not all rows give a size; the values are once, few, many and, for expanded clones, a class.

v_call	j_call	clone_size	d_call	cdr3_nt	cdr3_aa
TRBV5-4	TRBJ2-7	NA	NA	TGTGCCAGCAGCTTGGACGGGACTGCACTCTCCTACGAGCAGTACTTC	CASSLDGTALSYEQYF
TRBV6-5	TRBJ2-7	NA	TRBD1	TGTGCCAGCAAGATCCGGGACAGGATTCTGGCCGAGTACTTC	CASKIRDRILAEYF
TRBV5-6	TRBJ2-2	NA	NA	TGTGCCAGCAGACGGGCCGGGGAGCTGTTTTTT	CASRRAGELFF
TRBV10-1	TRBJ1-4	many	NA	TGCGCCAGCAGTGAGTCAACAGCTACCCAAACTGCTAATGAAAAACTGTTTTTT	CASSESTATQTANEKLFF
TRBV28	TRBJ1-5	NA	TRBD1	TGTGCCAGCAGACGAAGGGGACAGGGCATATATCAGCCCCAGCATTTT	CASRRRGQGIYQPQHF
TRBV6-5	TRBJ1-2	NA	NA	TGTGCCAGCAGTTACACAAAGACAGTGACCAACTATGGCTACACCTTC	CASSYTKTVTNYGYTF
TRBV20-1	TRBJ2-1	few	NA	TGCAGTGCTAGAGATAACTACCCTCGCGGTGAGCAGTTCTTC	CSARDNYPRGEQFF
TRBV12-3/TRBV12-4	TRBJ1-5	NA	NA	TGTGCCAGCAGACGGACGGGAAATCAGCCCCAGCATTTT	CASRRTGNQPQHF
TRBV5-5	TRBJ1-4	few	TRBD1	TGTGCCAGCAGCTTGGCCGGGGACAGGGTATTGGAAAAACTGTTTTTT	CASSLAGDRVLEKLFF
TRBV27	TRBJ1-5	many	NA	TGTGCCAGCAGTTTGGTCGGGAAACAGCATTTT	CASSLVGKQHF
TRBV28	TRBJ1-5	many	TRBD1	TGTGCCAGCAGTCCAGGGGGGAGCAATCAGCCCCAGCATTTT	CASSPGGSNQPQHF
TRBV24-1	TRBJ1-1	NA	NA	TGTGCCACCAGTGACCCACAGTACACTGAAGCTTTCTTT	CATSDPQYTEAFF
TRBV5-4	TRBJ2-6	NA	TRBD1	TGTGCCAGCAGGGAAGGGGGCGCTGGGGCCAACGTCCTGACTTTC	CASREGGAGANVLTF
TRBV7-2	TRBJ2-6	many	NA	TGTGCCAGCAGCTTATCCCGACAACCTGGGGCCAACGTCCTGACTTTC	CASSLSRQPGANVLTF
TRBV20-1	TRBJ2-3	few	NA	TGCAGTACATCAACGGGACGGAACACAGATACGCAGTATTTT	CSTSTGRNTDTQYF
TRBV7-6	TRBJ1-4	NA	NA	TGTGCCAGCAGCCCGGGGGACGGAGCAACTAATGAAAAACTGTTTTTT	CASSPGDGATNEKLFF
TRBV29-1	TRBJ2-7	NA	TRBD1	TGCAGCGTGGAAGGGACAGGGACTTCCCACGAGCAGTACTTC	CSVEGTGTSHEQYF
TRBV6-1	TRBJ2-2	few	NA	TGTGCCAGCAGTGAAGTCTTACCCACCGGGGAGCTGTTTTTT	CASSEVLPTGELFF
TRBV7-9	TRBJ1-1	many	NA	TGTGCCAGCAGCTTAGATGGAACTATGAACACTGAAGCTTTCTTT	CASSLDGTMNTEAFF
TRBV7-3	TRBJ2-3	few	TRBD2	TGTGCCAGCAGCTTAGGGTGGGGGGGGGGAGATACGCAGTATTTT	CASSLGWGGGDTQYF
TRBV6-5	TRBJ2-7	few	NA	TGTGCCAGCAGTACTTCTCAGGCGACCCACTACGAGCAGTACTTC	CASSTSQATHYEQYF
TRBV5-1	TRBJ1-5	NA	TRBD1	TGCGCCAGCAGCTTGGGTCCTCGGACAGGGCGTAGCAATCAGCCCCAGCATTTT	CASSLGPRTGRSNQPQHF
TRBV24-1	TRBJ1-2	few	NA	TGTGCCACCAGTGATGCAACAGGGAACTATGGCTACACCTTC	CATSDATGNYGYTF
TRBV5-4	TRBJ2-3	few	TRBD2	TGTGCCAGCAGCTCGCGACTAGCGCGCACAGATACGCAGTATTTT	CASSSRLARTDTQYF
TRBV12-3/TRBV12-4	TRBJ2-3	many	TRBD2	TGTGCCAGCAGTTCGGGAGCGGGGAGCACAGATACGCAGTATTTT	CASSSGAGSTDTQYF
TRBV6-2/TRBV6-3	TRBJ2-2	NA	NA	TGTGCCAGCAGTACCAGCAACCGGGAGCTGTTTTTT	CASSTSNRELFF
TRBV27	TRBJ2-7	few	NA	TGTGCCAGCAGTTTTAAGGGTTCCAAAGTCTCCTACGAGCAGTACTTC	CASSFKGSKVSYEQYF
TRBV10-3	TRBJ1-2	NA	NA	TGTGCCATCAGTGAGAGGTTAGAAAACTATGGCTACACCTTC	CAISERLENYGYTF
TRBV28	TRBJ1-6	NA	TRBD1	TGTGCCAGCAGGGGGGGACAGGGATATTCACCCCTCCACTTT	CASRGGQGYSPLHF
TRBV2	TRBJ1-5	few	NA	TGTGCCAGCGAGGCCTTTTCGGGTCAGCCCCAGCATTTT	CASEAFSGQPQHF
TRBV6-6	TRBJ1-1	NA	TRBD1	TGTGCCGGACAGGTTTACACTGAAGCTTTCTTT	CAGQVYTEAFF